This T cell receptor (beta chain) was obtained from a study of neoadjuvant nivolumab and ipilimumab in lung cancer. Points from the study as a whole: From pretherapy to surgery, tumor richness and clonality rose with dual therapy. Compared with tumor-adjacent uninvolved lung, resected tumors showed greater richness and clonality.

Clones were read by immunoSEQ multiplex PCR, and TCRdb kept only the in-frame ones, dropping some. The sample has about 4,000 clones; roughly 75% are singletons. Concerning this clone: The antigen is unknown.

This specimen consisted of peripheral blood, obtained after neoadjuvant nivolumab, alone or with ipilimumab, at or shortly before surgery. The clonotype originates from an adult with non-small cell lung cancer.

The CDR3 DNA reads as TGTGCCAGCAGCTTCAGACTAGCGGGAGGGTCAGATACGCAGTATTTT. Translating it yields CASSFRLAGGSDTQYF. The chain employs TRBV7-2 and TRBJ2-3, with 14 bases identical to TRBD2. CDR3 length: 16 amino acids. The V segment lost 3 bases and the J segment 4 bases; nucleotides outside the gene matches: 3. From germline, CDR1 is SGHTA and CDR2 FQGNSA.